The present TCR beta chain was sequenced within a study of cytomegalovirus exposure and HLA in healthy donors. Vbeta (60) and Jbeta (13) primers were used in the PCR. Only in-frame clones appear in the TCRdb table, and some are missing; sequencing was by immunoSEQ multiplex PCR. The sample table sets out 180,000 or so clones. Notes on this clone: The antigen is unknown.

CDR3 length: 16 residues. Germline CDR1 and CDR2: SGHRS and YFSETQ. V gave up 4 bases and J gave up 6 bases; unmatched junction bases: 5. Regarding the study as a whole: Some V segments, including TRBV6-2 and TRBV6-3, were excluded as indistinguishable. Among TCR beta chains of equal frequency, HLA-associated ones were more clonally expanded in a later analysis.

Sequencing used PBMCs. The TCR comes from a boy aged 10-17 years in good health and CMV-seronegative. V and J are TRBV5-1 and TRBJ2-2; 14 positions agree with TRBD2. The CDR3 DNA reads TGCGCCAGCAGCAATCCGGGACTAGCGGGGGCCGGGGAGCTGTTTTTT. Amino acid sequence: CASSNPGLAGAGELFF.